This T cell receptor (beta chain) was sequenced in a study of OX40 agonist ivuxolimab in advanced cancers. Overall study context: The mean age was around 56 years, ranging from 23 to 79, with under 90% of participants male.

Patients with autoimmune history or systemic immunosuppression were excluded. Cycle 7 day 1, cycle 4 day 1, and baseline were the timepoints at which blood was sampled. Profiling relied on immunoSEQ multiplex PCR, and the TCRdb table lists in-frame clones only, not all of them. The sample holds 60,000 to 85,000 clones, approximately 92% seen once. The sample here was CD4+ or CD8+ T cells sorted from blood, taken in a trial of the OX40 agonist ivuxolimab. The receptor was isolated from an adult with an advanced solid tumor such as melanoma, head and neck, liver or kidney cancer.

The CDR3, as DNA: TGTGCCAGCAGCCCGAACTGGGGGTCGGGCGGACCCACAGATACGCAGTATTTT. Translating it yields CASSPNWGSGGPTDTQYF. The rearrangement uses TRBV7-9 and TRBJ2-3; D is perhaps TRBD1 or TRBD2 (5 bases each). In germline, CDR1 is SEHNR, CDR2 FQNEAQ (reference sequence). There are 18 residues in the CDR3. Trimming left V 5 bases short and J 2 bases short, with 23 bases between.